The 12 T cell receptor beta chains below all came from one sample that was sequenced in a study of shared clonotypes between healthy human individuals. TCRdb's copy holds only in-frame clones and misses some; the assay was immunoSEQ multiplex PCR. The data contain about 2.3 million clones, 80% to 95% of them seen just once; the ten biggest clones take up around 0.38%. What was sequenced was naive CD4+ T cells from PBMCs. Sample subset: CD45RA+ positively selected. The receptors come from a man aged 18 to 29 in good health. Some clones in this sample may be carry-over from other donors' samples.

The V call is TRBV18, the J call TRBJ2-1; 11 positions agree with TRBD2. With V trimmed by 1 base and J by 0 bases, 5 bases remained unmatched. The CDR3 totals 18 residues. CDR1 KGHSH and CDR2 LQKENI come from the germline V gene. CDR3 sequence reads: CASSPLLAGGSSYNEQFF. The CDR3 bases are TGTGCCAGCTCACCACTTCTAGCGGGAGGTTCCTCCTACAATGAGCAGTTCTTC.

This clone appeared a single time. This chain links TRBV6-5 with TRBJ2-2, with TRBD2 as a possible D gene (5 bases). The CDR3 is 15 residues long. Trimming left V 6 bases short and J 6 bases short, with 17 bases between. Germline CDR1 reads MNHEY; CDR2 reads SVGAGI. CDR3 in DNA: TGTGCCAGCAGAGTCAGGCTAGCCTTTCCCGGGGAGCTGTTTTTT. Its protein product is CASRVRLAFPGELFF.

This clone occurred once. The chain carries TRBV28 and TRBJ2-7, with a tentative D call TRBD2 (6 bases). CDR3 size: 13 residues. V lost 10 bases and J 4 bases, leaving 17 bases between the germline ends. Germline CDR1 MDHEN, CDR2 SYDVKM. The CDR3 here is CATVGGRGYEQYF. DNA for the CDR3: TGTGCCACCGTGGGGGGACGGGGGTACGAGCAGTACTTC.

The chain combines TRBV7-9 with TRBJ2-7; D perhaps matches TRBD2 (5 bases). The CDR3 extends over 16 amino acids. From germline, CDR1 is SEHNR and CDR2 FQNEAQ (reference sequence). Deletions cut 1 base from V and 1 base from J, with 14 bases between. CDR3 protein: CASSLGPSRKSYEQYF. CDR3 nucleotide sequence: TGTGCCAGCAGCTTAGGGCCTAGCCGCAAATCCTACGAGCAGTACTTC.

Note on this clone: Different DNA sequences within this sample yield the same CDR3. V gene TRBV7-2 combines with J gene TRBJ1-5; D not certain. The CDR3 contains 12 residues. The germline V gene encodes CDR1 SGHTA and CDR2 FQGNSA. Trimming took off 4 bases at V and 7 bases at J, with 8 bases between the two ends. The CDR3 loop is CASSSGGQPQHF. The CDR3, as DNA: TGTGCCAGCAGCTCAGGCGGACAGCCCCAGCATTTT. The variable domain in full, with the rest retrieved from reference TRBV7-2 and TRBJ1-5, is GAGVSQSPSNKVTEKGKDVELRCDPISGHTALYWYRQSLGQGLEFLIYFQGNSAPDKSGLPSDRFSAERTGGSVSTLTIQRTQQEDSAVYLCASSSGGQPQHFGDGTRLSIL.

As DNA, the CDR3 is TGTGGCTGGGGAACCCTCGGCTATGGCTACACCTTC. Translating it yields CGWGTLGYGYTF. The V gene is TRBV28, the J gene TRBJ1-2; D uncertain. This CDR3 contains 12 residues. Germline CDR1 is MDHEN and CDR2 is SYDVKM.

This sequence joins TRBV18 and TRBJ2-7, with D tentatively TRBD1 (6 bases). Germline assignment: CDR1 KGHSH and CDR2 LQKENI. Trimming took off 6 bases at V and 2 bases at J, with 14 bases between the two ends. The CDR3 is 14 amino acids. CDR3 sequence reads: CASSAGTQTYEQYF. The CDR3 nucleotides read TGTGCCAGCTCGGCCGGGACACAAACCTACGAGCAGTACTTC.

This chain links TRBV19 with TRBJ1-2, with 7 bases that match TRBD1. Germline V gene data show CDR1 as LNHDA and CDR2 as SQIVND (reference sequence). The V segment lost 4 bases and the J segment 2 bases; nucleotides outside the gene matches: 7. The CDR3 covers 15 residues. CDR3 bases: TGTGCCAGTAGTACATGGATGACAGGGAACTATGGCTACACCTTC. It yields the protein CASSTWMTGNYGYTF.

The chain recombines TRBV28 with TRBJ2-5; TRBD2 aligns across 8 bases. The assigned J gene may be wrong: the sequence end matches TRBJ2-7 better. Germline CDR1 and CDR2: MDHEN and SYDVKM. CDR3 size: 14 residues. CDR3 protein: CASSLSGSINEQYF. CDR3 in DNA: TGTGCCAGCAGTTTGAGCGGGAGCATCAACGAGCAGTACTTC.

The V and J genes are TRBV11-2 and TRBJ1-3, with D unresolved. Germline V lookup: CDR1 SGHAT, CDR2 FQNNGV. CDR3 length equals 16 residues. V dropped 4 bases and J dropped 0 bases, with 13 bases sitting between them. The CDR3: CASSSFSGSSGNTIYF. CDR3 nucleotides: TGTGCCAGCAGCTCCTTCTCGGGGAGCTCTGGAAACACCATATATTTT.

The rearrangement joins TRBV18 to TRBJ2-1; D may be TRBD2 (5 bases). Germline CDR1 and CDR2: KGHSH and LQKENI. The CDR3 length is 19 residues. Deletions cut 0 bases from V and 0 bases from J, with 18 bases between. The CDR3 sequence: CASSPPRVAEFSSYNEQFF. In DNA, the CDR3 is TGTGCCAGCTCACCACCGCGGGTCGCCGAGTTCAGCTCCTACAATGAGCAGTTCTTC.

A note on this clone: Other DNA sequences in the sample encode the same CDR3. V and J are TRBV5-6 and TRBJ1-2; no firm D call. CDR1 and CDR2 (germline): SGHDT, YYEEEE. The ends were cut back, 0 bases at V and 1 base at J, with 4 bases in the middle. The CDR3 has 13 residues. The CDR3: CASSLGRNYGYTF. The CDR3 DNA reads TGTGCCAGCAGCTTGGGACGTAACTATGGCTACACCTTC.